This T cell receptor beta chain was identified during a study of blood T cell repertoires in COVID-19. The overall study: Italy, Spain and the United States were the sources of the convalescent and acute COVID-19 samples.

Source study methods: Scientists estimated how many nucleated cells there were by amplifying reference gene primers. Only in-frame clones appear in the TCRdb table, and some are missing; sequencing was by immunoSEQ multiplex PCR. The DNA gave D and trimming, while V, J and clone size come from that table. The repertoire consists of approximately 250,000 clones, with 84% occurring once and the leading ten covering more than 1.2%. In germline, CDR1 is SGHAT, CDR2 FQNNGV. The CDR3 consists of 13 residues. V lost 0 bases and J lost 4, with 7 bases in between. The clonotype comes from a woman between 35 and 50 years old who had recovered from COVID-19. The rearrangement joins TRBV11-2 to TRBJ2-7; D is unclear. What was sequenced was peripheral blood. The CDR3 loop reads CASSLDTPYEQYF. Written as DNA, the CDR3 is TGTGCCAGCAGCTTAGATACTCCGTACGAGCAGTACTTC.